The rows below give T cell receptor beta chains drawn from one sample of a study of blood T cell repertoires in COVID-19. The protocol was immunoSEQ multiplex PCR, while the TCRdb copy is restricted to in-frame clones and leaves out a portion. The sample includes 350,000 to 450,000 clones, 75% to 90% seen only once; the top ten take 1.5% to 1.8%. Input material: peripheral blood. These receptors were obtained from a woman aged 35 to 49 with COVID-19, enrolled during active disease. Both conserved end residues are part of each CDR3. The D gene is left open where the match is weak. Expanded clones get a size class; other rows say once, few or many, or leave the size out.

D gene	V gene	clone size	J gene	CDR3 protein	CDR3 DNA
.	TRBV9	once	TRBJ1-1	CASSVDGPIEAFF	TGTGCCAGCAGCGTAGATGGCCCAATAGAAGCTTTCTTT
.	TRBV7-9	.	TRBJ2-4	CASSPGAKNIQYF	TGTGCCAGCAGCCCGGGAGCCAAAAACATTCAGTACTTC
TRBD1	TRBV28	.	TRBJ2-5	CASSLLRQGARETQYF	TGTGCCAGCAGTTTATTACGTCAGGGGGCTCGAGAGACCCAGTACTTC
TRBD1	TRBV7-2	.	TRBJ1-5	CASSLAGQGAGQPQHF	TGTGCCAGCAGCTTAGCCGGACAGGGGGCAGGGCAGCCCCAGCATTTT
TRBD1	TRBV7-2	.	TRBJ2-7	CASSLGRRTGPSYEQYF	TGTGCCAGCAGCTTAGGGCGCAGGACAGGGCCTTCCTACGAGCAGTACTTC
.	TRBV27	.	TRBJ1-6	CASSLRQSSYNSPLHF	TGTGCCAGCAGTTTGAGACAGAGCTCCTATAATTCACCCCTCCACTTT
.	TRBV4-1	.	TRBJ1-5	CASARYEGNQPQHF	TGCGCCAGCGCACGATACGAGGGAAATCAGCCCCAGCATTTT
.	TRBV28	.	TRBJ1-2	CASSLETAIYGYTF	TGTGCCAGCAGTTTGGAGACGGCGATCTATGGCTACACCTTC
.	TRBV4-2	.	TRBJ2-6	CASSQRGSGANVLTF	TGTGCCAGCAGCCAGAGAGGTTCTGGGGCCAACGTCCTGACTTTC
.	TRBV7-9	.	TRBJ2-7	CASSRDRNYEQYF	TGTGCCAGCAGCAGAGACAGGAACTACGAGCAGTACTTC
.	TRBV11-2	.	TRBJ1-1	CASRRTRGARNTEAFF	TGTGCCAGCAGGCGCACCCGCGGAGCGAGGAACACTGAAGCTTTCTTT
TRBD2	TRBV6-5	.	TRBJ2-3	CASSSSGGATDTQYF	TGTGCCAGCAGTTCGAGCGGGGGGGCAACAGATACGCAGTATTTT
TRBD2	TRBV6-6	.	TRBJ2-1	CASSMSSGSSNEQFF	TGTGCCAGCAGTATGTCTAGCGGGAGCTCCAATGAGCAGTTCTTC
TRBD2	TRBV5-6	.	TRBJ2-7	CASSLVSASGGYEQYF	TGTGCCAGCAGCTTGGTAAGCGCTAGCGGAGGCTACGAGCAGTACTTC
.	TRBV11-3	.	TRBJ1-6	CASSLAAGKPLHF	TGTGCCAGCAGCTTAGCGGCGGGAAAACCCCTCCACTTT
.	TRBV12-5	.	TRBJ1-5	CASGLMRDNQPQHF	TGTGCTAGTGGTTTGATGAGGGACAATCAGCCCCAGCATTTT
.	TRBV6-5	.	TRBJ1-4	CASRSSGTTNEKLFF	TGTGCCAGCAGATCCTCAGGGACTACTAATGAAAAACTGTTTTTT
TRBD1	TRBV6-2/TRBV6-3	.	TRBJ1-5	CASSYGQGGQPQHF	TGTGCCAGCAGTTACGGACAGGGGGGACAGCCCCAGCATTTT
.	TRBV4-3	.	TRBJ1-1	CASSQDRVRNTEAFF	TGCGCCAGCAGCCAAGACAGGGTTCGGAACACTGAAGCTTTCTTT
TRBD1	TRBV27	.	TRBJ1-6	CASMGQGDPLHF	TGTGCCAGCATGGGACAGGGGGATCCCCTCCACTTT
.	TRBV27	.	TRBJ1-6	CASSLFGASSYNSPLHF	TGTGCCAGCAGTTTATTTGGGGCGAGCTCCTATAATTCACCCCTCCACTTT
.	TRBV19	.	TRBJ1-5	CASNTGHANQPQHF	TGTGCCAGTAATACGGGACACGCAAATCAGCCCCAGCATTTT
.	TRBV10-3	.	TRBJ2-7	CATKPHGGNSYEQYF	TGTGCCACCAAGCCCCACGGTGGTAACTCCTACGAGCAGTACTTC
.	TRBV29-1	once	TRBJ2-3	CSVLSGLSTDTQYF	TGCAGCGTGCTATCGGGACTTAGCACAGATACGCAGTATTTT
TRBD2	TRBV9	.	TRBJ2-3	CASSVAGPGGRDTQYF	TGTGCCAGCAGCGTAGCTGGTCCGGGAGGGCGAGATACGCAGTATTTT
TRBD2	TRBV19	.	TRBJ2-7	CASSTSAGGSSYEQYF	TGTGCCAGTAGTACCTCAGCGGGAGGGAGCTCCTACGAGCAGTACTTC
.	TRBV5-1	.	TRBJ1-5	CASSPDSYQPQHF	TGCGCCAGCAGCCCGGACAGTTATCAGCCCCAGCATTTT
.	TRBV7-3	.	TRBJ1-1	CASSRGTYDTEAFF	TGTGCCAGCAGCCGGGGGACCTACGACACTGAAGCTTTCTTT
.	TRBV4-1	.	TRBJ1-1	CASSQDQGRATEAFF	TGCGCCAGCAGCCAAGATCAGGGGAGGGCCACTGAAGCTTTCTTT
TRBD2	TRBV7-9	few	TRBJ2-7	CASSLVAGGPSEQYF	TGTGCCAGCAGCTTAGTGGCGGGAGGGCCCTCCGAGCAGTACTTC
TRBD1	TRBV28	.	TRBJ1-1	CASSTRGWGTQGRESTEAFF	TGTGCCAGCAGTACACGAGGGTGGGGGACACAGGGGCGGGAATCCACTGAAGCTTTCTTT
TRBD2	TRBV7-8	.	TRBJ2-3	CASSLALAVTDTQYF	TGTGCCAGCAGCTTAGCGCTAGCGGTCACAGATACGCAGTATTTT
.	TRBV19	.	TRBJ1-1	CASRHTPPGRTEAFF	TGTGCCAGTCGTCACACACCGCCGGGAAGGACTGAAGCTTTCTTT
.	TRBV7-2	.	TRBJ1-2	CASSPRTDGYTF	TGTGCCAGCAGCCCCCGAACGGATGGCTACACCTTC
TRBD2	TRBV9	.	TRBJ2-7	CASSVGPGGTYEQYF	TGTGCCAGCAGCGTAGGTCCGGGAGGCACCTACGAGCAGTACTTC
TRBD2	TRBV5-4	.	TRBJ2-2	CASSPRAGGYTGELFF	TGTGCCAGCAGCCCTCGGGCGGGAGGATACACCGGGGAGCTGTTTTTT
TRBD2	TRBV7-8	.	TRBJ2-1	CASSLVVAGWEGYNEQFF	TGTGCCAGCAGCTTAGTGGTAGCGGGATGGGAAGGCTACAATGAGCAGTTCTTC
.	TRBV7-8	.	TRBJ1-6	CASSLVGRVGHNSPLHF	TGTGCCAGCAGCTTAGTGGGCAGGGTGGGTCATAATTCACCCCTCCACTTT
.	TRBV7-9	.	TRBJ2-2	CASSRGGARGYGGELFF	TGTGCCAGCAGCCGCGGAGGTGCCAGGGGTTATGGCGGGGAGCTGTTTTTT
.	TRBV19	.	TRBJ1-1	CASSGGFDTEAFF	TGTGCCAGTAGTGGGGGCTTTGACACTGAAGCTTTCTTT
TRBD1	TRBV5-6	.	TRBJ2-5	CASSWTGGEETQYF	TGTGCCAGCAGCTGGACAGGGGGCGAAGAGACCCAGTACTTC
TRBD1	TRBV30	.	TRBJ1-4	CAWSQPTGGTNEKLFF	TGTGCCTGGAGTCAGCCCACAGGGGGTACTAATGAAAAACTGTTTTTT
TRBD1	TRBV6-2/TRBV6-3	.	TRBJ1-5	CASSRRDSFRNQPQHF	TGTGCCAGCAGTCGCCGGGACAGTTTTCGGAATCAGCCCCAGCATTTT
.	TRBV28	.	TRBJ2-7	CASSLVNRRYEQYF	TGTGCCAGCAGTTTAGTTAACAGGCGGTACGAGCAGTACTTC
.	TRBV7-2	.	TRBJ1-5	CASSLGGGDEPQHF	TGTGCCAGCAGCTTAGGTGGGGGCGATGAGCCCCAGCATTTT
.	TRBV18	.	TRBJ2-7	CASSLFSTYEQYF	TGTGCCAGCTCACTCTTTAGCACCTACGAGCAGTACTTC
.	TRBV30	.	TRBJ2-3	CAWRAAADTQYF	TGTGCCTGGAGAGCCGCGGCAGATACGCAGTATTTT
.	TRBV6-5	.	TRBJ1-1	CASSIDRNTEAFF	TGTGCCAGCAGTATTGACAGGAACACTGAAGCTTTCTTT
TRBD1	TRBV27	once	TRBJ1-2	CASSLRQGGGYGYTF	TGTGCCAGCAGTTTAAGGCAGGGGGGAGGCTATGGCTACACCTTC
.	TRBV5-4	.	TRBJ1-1	CASSFSTITNTEAFF	TGTGCCAGCAGCTTCAGTACAATAACCAACACTGAAGCTTTCTTT
.	TRBV19	.	TRBJ2-2	CASKGHARTGELFF	TGTGCCAGTAAAGGTCATGCCAGGACCGGGGAGCTGTTTTTT